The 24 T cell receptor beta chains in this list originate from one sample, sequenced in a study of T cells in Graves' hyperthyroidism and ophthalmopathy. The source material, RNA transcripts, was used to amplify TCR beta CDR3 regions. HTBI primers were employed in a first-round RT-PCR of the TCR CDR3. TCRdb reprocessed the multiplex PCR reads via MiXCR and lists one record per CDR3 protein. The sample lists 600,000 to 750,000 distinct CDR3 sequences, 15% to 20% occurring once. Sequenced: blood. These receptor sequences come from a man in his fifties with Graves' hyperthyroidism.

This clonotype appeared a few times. CDR3 nucleotides: TGTGCCAGCAGTCCTGCAGGCAGTTTCAACACTGAAGCTTTCTTT. Amino acid sequence: CASSPAGSFNTEAFF. The V and J genes are TRBV28 and TRBJ1-1, with D hard to call. Germline V lookup: CDR1 MDHEN, CDR2 SYDVKM. With 5 bases removed from V and 2 bases from J, the gap between germline ends came to 15 bases. The CDR3 is made up of 15 amino acids. Supplemented by reference TRBV28 and TRBJ1-1, the full variable domain reads DVKVTQSSRYLVKRTGEKVFLECVQDMDHENMFWYRQDPGLGLRLIYFSYDVKMKEKGDIPEGYSVSREKKERFSLILESASTNQTSMYLCASSPAGSFNTEAFFGQGTRLTVV.

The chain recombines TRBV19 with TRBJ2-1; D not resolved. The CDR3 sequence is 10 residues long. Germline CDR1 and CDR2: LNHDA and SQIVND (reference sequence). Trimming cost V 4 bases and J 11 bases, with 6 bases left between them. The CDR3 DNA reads TGTGCCAGTAGTAGCATTAAGCAGTTCTTC. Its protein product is CASSSIKQFF.

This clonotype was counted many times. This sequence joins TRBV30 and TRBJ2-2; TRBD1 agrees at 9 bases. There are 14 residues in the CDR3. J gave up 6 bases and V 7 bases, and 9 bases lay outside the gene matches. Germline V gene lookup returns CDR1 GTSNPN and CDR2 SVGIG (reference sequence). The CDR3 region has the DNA TGTGCCTTCCCCGGGACAGGGCGGGCCGGGGAGCTGTTTTTT. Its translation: CAFPGTGRAGELFF.

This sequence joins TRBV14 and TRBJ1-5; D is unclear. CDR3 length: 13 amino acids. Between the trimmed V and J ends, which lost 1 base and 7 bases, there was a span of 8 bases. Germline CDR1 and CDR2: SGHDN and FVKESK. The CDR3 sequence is CASSQVLGQPQHF. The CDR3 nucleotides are TGTGCCAGCAGCCAAGTTCTAGGGCAGCCCCAGCATTTT.

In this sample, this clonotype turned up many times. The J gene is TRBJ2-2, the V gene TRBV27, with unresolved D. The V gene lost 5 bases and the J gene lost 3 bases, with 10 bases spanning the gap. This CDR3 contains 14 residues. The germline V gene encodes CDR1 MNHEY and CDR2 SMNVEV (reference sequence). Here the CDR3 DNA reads TGTGCCAGCAGTCCAACTCCAGACACCGGGGAGCTGTTTTTT. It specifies CASSPTPDTGELFF.

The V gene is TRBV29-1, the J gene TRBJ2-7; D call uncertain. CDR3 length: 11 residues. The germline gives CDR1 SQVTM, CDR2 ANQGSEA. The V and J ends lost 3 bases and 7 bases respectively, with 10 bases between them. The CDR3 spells CSVEYDREQYF. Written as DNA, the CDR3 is TGCAGCGTTGAGTACGATCGAGAGCAGTACTTC.

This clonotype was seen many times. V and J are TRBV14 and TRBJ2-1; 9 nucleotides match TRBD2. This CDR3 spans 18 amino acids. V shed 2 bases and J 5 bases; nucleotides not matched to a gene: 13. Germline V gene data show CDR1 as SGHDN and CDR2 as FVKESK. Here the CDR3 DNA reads TGTGCCAGCAGCCAAAAGGAAAGCGGGAGGCCCTTAGACAATGAGCAGTTCTTC. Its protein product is CASSQKESGRPLDNEQFF.

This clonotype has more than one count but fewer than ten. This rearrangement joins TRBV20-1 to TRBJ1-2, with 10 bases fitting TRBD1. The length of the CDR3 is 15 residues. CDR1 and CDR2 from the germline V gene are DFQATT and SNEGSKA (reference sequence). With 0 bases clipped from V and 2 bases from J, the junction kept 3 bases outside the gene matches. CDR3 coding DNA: TGCAGTGCTAGAGACACGGGACAGGGGAACTATGGCTACACCTTC. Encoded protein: CSARDTGQGNYGYTF.

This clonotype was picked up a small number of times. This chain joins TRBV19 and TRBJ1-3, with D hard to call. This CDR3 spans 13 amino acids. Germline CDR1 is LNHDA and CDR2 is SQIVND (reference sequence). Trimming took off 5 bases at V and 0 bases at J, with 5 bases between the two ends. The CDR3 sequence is CASSSVSGNTIYF. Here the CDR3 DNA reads TGTGCCAGTAGTTCGGTCTCTGGAAACACCATATATTTT.

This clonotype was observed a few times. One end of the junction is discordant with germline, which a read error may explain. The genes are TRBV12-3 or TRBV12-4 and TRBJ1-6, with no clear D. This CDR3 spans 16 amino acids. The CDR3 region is CVSSLMGVGFNSPLHF. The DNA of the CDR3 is TGTGTCAGCAGTTTAATGGGTGTGGGATTTAATTCACCCCTCCACTTT.

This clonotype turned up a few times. DNA of the CDR3: TGCAGTGCTAGAGATCCCCGGAGGGCCTGGAGTGAAGCTTTCTTT. Protein: CSARDPRRAWSEAFF. This chain links TRBV20-1 with TRBJ1-1; no firm D call. This CDR3 region has 15 residues. Trimming removed 0 bases from V and 7 bases from J, with 18 bases in between. Germline V CDR1 and CDR2: DFQATT, SNEGSKA (reference sequence).

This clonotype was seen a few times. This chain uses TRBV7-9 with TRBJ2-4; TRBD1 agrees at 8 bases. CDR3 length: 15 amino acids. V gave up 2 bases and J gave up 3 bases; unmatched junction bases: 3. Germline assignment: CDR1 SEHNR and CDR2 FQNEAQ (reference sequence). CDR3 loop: CASSLTTGDKNIQYF. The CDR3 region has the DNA TGTGCCAGCAGCTTAACGACAGGGGACAAAAACATTCAGTACTTC.

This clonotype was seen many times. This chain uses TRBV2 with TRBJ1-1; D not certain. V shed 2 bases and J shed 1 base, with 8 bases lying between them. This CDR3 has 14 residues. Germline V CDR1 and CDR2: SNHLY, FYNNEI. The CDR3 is CASSERRWNTEAFF. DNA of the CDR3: TGTGCCAGCAGTGAAAGGCGGTGGAACACTGAAGCTTTCTTT.

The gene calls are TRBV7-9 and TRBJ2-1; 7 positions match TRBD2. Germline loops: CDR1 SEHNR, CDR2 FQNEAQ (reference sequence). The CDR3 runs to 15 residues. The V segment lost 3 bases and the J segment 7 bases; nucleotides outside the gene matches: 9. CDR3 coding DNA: TGTGCCAGCAGCTTCACGTCTAGCGGTAAGAATGAGCAGTTCTTC. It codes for CASSFTSSGKNEQFF.

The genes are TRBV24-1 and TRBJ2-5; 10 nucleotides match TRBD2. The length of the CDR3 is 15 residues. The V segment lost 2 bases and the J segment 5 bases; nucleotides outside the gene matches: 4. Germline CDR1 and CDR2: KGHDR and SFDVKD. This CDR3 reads CATSDWTSGGETQYF. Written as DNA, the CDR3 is TGTGCCACCAGTGATTGGACTAGCGGTGGGGAGACCCAGTACTTC.

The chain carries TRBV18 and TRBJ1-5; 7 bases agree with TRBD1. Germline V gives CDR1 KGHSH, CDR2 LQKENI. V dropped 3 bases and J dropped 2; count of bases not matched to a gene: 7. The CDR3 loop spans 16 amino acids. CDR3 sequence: CASSPVETGGNQPQHF. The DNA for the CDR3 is TGTGCCAGCTCACCCGTCGAAACAGGGGGCAATCAGCCCCAGCATTTT.

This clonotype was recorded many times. The CDR3 sequence: CASSPTRGQETQYF. For the CDR3, the DNA is TGTGCCAGCAGCCCCACCAGGGGACAAGAGACCCAGTACTTC. The V gene is TRBV3-1, the J gene TRBJ2-5; D may be TRBD1 (6 bases). Trimming took off 4 bases at V and 2 bases at J, with 11 bases between the two ends. The CDR3 totals 14 residues. Germline CDR1 LGHDT, CDR2 YNNKEL (reference sequence).

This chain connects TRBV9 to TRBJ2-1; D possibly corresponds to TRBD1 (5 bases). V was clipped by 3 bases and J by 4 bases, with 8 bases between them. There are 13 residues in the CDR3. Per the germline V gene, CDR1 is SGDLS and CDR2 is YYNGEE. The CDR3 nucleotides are TGTGCCAGCAGCGATGGGGCTTACAATGAGCAGTTCTTC. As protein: CASSDGAYNEQFF.

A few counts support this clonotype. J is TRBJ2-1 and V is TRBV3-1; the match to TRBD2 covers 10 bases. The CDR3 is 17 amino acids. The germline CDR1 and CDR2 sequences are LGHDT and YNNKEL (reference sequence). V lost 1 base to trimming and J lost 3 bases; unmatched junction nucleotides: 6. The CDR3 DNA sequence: TGTGCCAGCAGCCAAGCTCGACTAGCGGGTGTCTACAATGAGCAGTTCTTC. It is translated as CASSQARLAGVYNEQFF.

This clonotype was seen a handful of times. Here the CDR3 reads CASSGIDNYGYTF. CDR3 bases: TGTGCCAGCAGCGGGATAGATAACTATGGCTACACCTTC. The chain is built from TRBV27 and TRBJ1-2, with unresolved D. This CDR3 contains 13 residues. Germline CDR1 reads MNHEY; CDR2 reads SMNVEV (reference sequence). Trimming pared 6 bases from V and 1 base from J, leaving 9 bases between.

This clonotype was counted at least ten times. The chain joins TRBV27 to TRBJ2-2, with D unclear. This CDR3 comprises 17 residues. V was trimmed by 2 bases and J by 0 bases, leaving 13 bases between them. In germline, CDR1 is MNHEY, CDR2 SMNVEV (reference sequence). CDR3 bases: TGTGCCAGCAGTTTACTCTTAGGCTCGTCGAACACCGGGGAGCTGTTTTTT. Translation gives CASSLLLGSSNTGELFF.

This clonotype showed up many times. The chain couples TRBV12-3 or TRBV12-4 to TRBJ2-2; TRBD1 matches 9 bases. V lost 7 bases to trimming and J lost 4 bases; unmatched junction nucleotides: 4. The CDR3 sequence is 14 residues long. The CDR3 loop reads CASNLQGATGELFF. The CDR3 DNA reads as TGTGCCAGCAACCTACAGGGGGCCACCGGGGAGCTGTTTTTT.

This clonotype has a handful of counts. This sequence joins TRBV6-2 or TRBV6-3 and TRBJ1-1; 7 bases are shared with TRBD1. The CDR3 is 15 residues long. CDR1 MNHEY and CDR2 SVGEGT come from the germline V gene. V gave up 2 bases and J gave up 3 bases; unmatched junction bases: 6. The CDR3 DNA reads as TGTGCCAGCAGTTACCCAGTCACAGGGGACACTGAAGCTTTCTTT. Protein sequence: CASSYPVTGDTEAFF.

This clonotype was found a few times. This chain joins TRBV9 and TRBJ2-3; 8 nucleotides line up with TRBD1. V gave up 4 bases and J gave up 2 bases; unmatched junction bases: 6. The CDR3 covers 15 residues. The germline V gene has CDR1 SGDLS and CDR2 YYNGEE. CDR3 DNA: TGTGCCAGCAGCTCTCGGACAGGGACCACAGATACGCAGTATTTT. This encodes CASSSRTGTTDTQYF.